In this sample, the clone carrying this T cell receptor beta chain turned up many times. Antigen unknown. The entry originates in a study of T cell repertoires in cytomegalovirus infection. The overall study: TCR beta signatures that were public indicated CMV infection and matching HLA type.

V gave up 1 base and J gave up 4 bases, with 8 bases separating them. This CDR3 is built from 14 residues. Germline CDR1 is SGHTA and CDR2 is FQGNSA. Points from the study as a whole: HLA-C-restricted, CMV-specific TCR beta clonotypes were dominant ex vivo.

TCRdb recomputed calls from the reads with MiXCR, one row per CDR3 protein. Counted here are about 310,000 distinct CDR3 sequences, roughly a sixth occurring once; the ten biggest clones make up about 11%. Sequencing was carried out using PBMCs. This receptor was taken from a human donor in good health (CMV status not recorded). Some clones in this sample may be carry-over from other donors' samples. This chain joins TRBV7-2 and TRBJ1-5; D is unresolved. The CDR3, as DNA: TGTGCCAGCAGCTTAGAAATGGGGAATCAGCCCCAGCATTTT. Its translation is CASSLEMGNQPQHF. The entire variable domain, with the rest obtained from reference TRBV7-2 and TRBJ1-5, is as follows: GAGVSQSPSNKVTEKGKDVELRCDPISGHTALYWYRQSLGQGLEFLIYFQGNSAPDKSGLPSDRFSAERTGGSVSTLTIQRTQQEDSAVYLCASSLEMGNQPQHFGDGTRLSIL.